One T cell receptor beta chain is described in this entry. The ends were cut back, 0 bases at V and 3 bases at J, with 12 bases in the middle. The length of the CDR3 is 15 residues. Germline V lookup: CDR1 SGHAT, CDR2 FQNNGV. TCRdb's table, derived via immunoSEQ multiplex PCR, lists solely in-frame clones and lacks some. Here the sample spans some 52,000 clones, under 90% being singletons. This entry is derived from a study of blood T cell repertoires in COVID-19. As for the study in general: Both acute and convalescent COVID-19 samples were obtained from the United States, Italy and Spain.

This receptor was obtained from a human donor in a cohort sampled during active COVID-19. This chain connects TRBV11-2 to TRBJ2-7; D gene unclear. Input material: peripheral blood. The CDR3 bases are TGTGCCAGCAGCTTAGAAAGAATAGCAGACTACGAGCAGTACTTC. Protein sequence: CASSLERIADYEQYF. The whole variable domain, remainder taken from reference TRBV11-2 and TRBJ2-7, is EAGVAQSPRYKIIEKRQSVAFWCNPISGHATLYWYQQILGQGPKLLIQFQNNGVVDDSQLPKDRFSAERLKGVDSTLKIQPAKLEDSAVYLCASSLERIADYEQYFGPGTRLTVT.